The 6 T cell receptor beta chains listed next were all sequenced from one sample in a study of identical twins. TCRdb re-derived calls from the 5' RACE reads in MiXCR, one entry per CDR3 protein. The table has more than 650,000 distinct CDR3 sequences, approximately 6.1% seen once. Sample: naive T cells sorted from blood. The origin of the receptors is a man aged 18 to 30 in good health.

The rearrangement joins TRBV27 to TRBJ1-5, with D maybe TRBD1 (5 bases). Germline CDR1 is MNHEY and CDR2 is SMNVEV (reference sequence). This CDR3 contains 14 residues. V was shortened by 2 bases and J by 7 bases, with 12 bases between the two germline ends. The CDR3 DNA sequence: TGTGCCAGCAGTTTAGTGCAGGGCGGACAGCCCCAGCATTTT. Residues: CASSLVQGGQPQHF.

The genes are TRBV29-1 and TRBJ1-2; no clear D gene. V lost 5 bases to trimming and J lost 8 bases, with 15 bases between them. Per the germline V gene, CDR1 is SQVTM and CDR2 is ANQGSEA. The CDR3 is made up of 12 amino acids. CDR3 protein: CSVLDDRRGYTF. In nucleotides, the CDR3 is TGCAGCGTTTTGGACGACCGCCGGGGCTACACCTTC.

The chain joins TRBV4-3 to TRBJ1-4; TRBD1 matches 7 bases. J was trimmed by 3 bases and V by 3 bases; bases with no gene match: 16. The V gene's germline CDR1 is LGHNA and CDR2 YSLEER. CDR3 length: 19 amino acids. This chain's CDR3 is CASSQTTLITGEANEKLFF. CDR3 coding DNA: TGCGCCAGCAGCCAGACTACACTGATAACAGGGGAGGCTAATGAAAAACTGTTTTTT.

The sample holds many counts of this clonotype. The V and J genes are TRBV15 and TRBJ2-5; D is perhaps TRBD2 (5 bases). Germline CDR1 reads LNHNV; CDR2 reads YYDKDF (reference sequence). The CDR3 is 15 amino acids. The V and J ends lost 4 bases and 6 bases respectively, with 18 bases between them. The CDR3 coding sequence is TGTGCCACCAGCACACGGGAACTAGACATGAAGACCCAGTACTTC. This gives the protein CATSTRELDMKTQYF.

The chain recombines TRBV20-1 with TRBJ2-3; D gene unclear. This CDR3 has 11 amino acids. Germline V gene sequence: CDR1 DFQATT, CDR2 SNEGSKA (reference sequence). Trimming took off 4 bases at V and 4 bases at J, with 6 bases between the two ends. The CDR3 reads CSATNADTQYF. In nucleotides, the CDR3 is TGCAGTGCTACCAACGCAGATACGCAGTATTTT.

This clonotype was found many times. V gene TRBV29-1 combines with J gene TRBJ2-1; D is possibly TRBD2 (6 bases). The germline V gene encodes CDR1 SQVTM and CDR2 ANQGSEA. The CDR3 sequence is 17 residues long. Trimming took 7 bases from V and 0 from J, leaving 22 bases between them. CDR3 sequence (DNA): TGCAGCGCGGACTACTCGAGAGCGGGCCCCTCCTACAATGAGCAGTTCTTC. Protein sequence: CSADYSRAGPSYNEQFF.